This T cell receptor beta chain originates from a study of cytomegalovirus exposure and HLA in healthy donors. CDR1 is MDHEN and CDR2 is SYDVKM in the germline V gene. V was cut by 8 bases and J by 4 bases, with 14 bases left in between. This CDR3 is built from 13 residues. With respect to this clone: The target antigen is unknown.

Study conclusions and caveats: Among immune exposure information, only CMV serostatus was available. In all likelihood, a cluster of highly shared sequence variants was a sequencing artifact.

The PCR used 60 Vbeta and 13 Jbeta primers. This table comes from immunoSEQ multiplex PCR, and its TCRdb copy is limited to in-frame clones, with some not included. The sample contains about 120,000 clones, under 80% of which appear only once. At sampling all donors were nominally healthy, likely with unrecorded immune exposures. This chain connects TRBV28 to TRBJ1-2; D possibly corresponds to TRBD1 (6 bases). Sequencing was performed on PBMCs. The receptor comes from a man aged 55 to 70 in good health and CMV-seropositive. CDR3 protein: CASRPGGGYGYTF. The CDR3 nucleotides read TGTGCCAGCCGTCCGGGAGGGGGCTATGGCTACACCTTC.